The clone carrying this T cell receptor beta chain was recorded only once. Its antigen is not identified. A far larger clone differs by one base, so this is likely a read error. Generated by immunoSEQ multiplex PCR, the TCRdb table keeps only in-frame clones and is missing some. The data show roughly 3,000 clones, 60% to 85% seen once. This sample was included in a study of brain metastases from non-small cell lung cancer. Points from the study as a whole: Expanded T-cell clones appeared in 64% of brain metastases over primaries. Brain metastases had lower T-cell infiltration than primary tumors. Brain metastases shared most TCR repertoire with primaries, with sparse T cells.

The CDR3 extends over 13 amino acids. The ends were cut back, 4 bases at V and 5 bases at J, with 11 bases in the middle. Germline lookup yields CDR1 LGHNA and CDR2 YSLEER. The TCR originated in a donor aged 40 or over with non-small cell lung cancer. Sequencing used primary lung tumor tissue. The V gene is TRBV4-3, the J gene TRBJ2-5, with D tentatively TRBD1 (5 bases). The CDR3 DNA reads TGCGCCAGCAGCCGGAACAGGTGGGAGACCCAGTACTTC. This gives the protein CASSRNRWETQYF.